This T cell receptor (beta chain) was sequenced in a study of tumor-infiltrating lymphocytes in primary liver carcinoma. About the study: Through surgical resection, the patients' primary liver carcinoma was treated. Men as well as women, aged 30 to 69 years, made up the patients.

TCR beta cDNA was prepared out of approximately 470 ng total RNA by means of a constant-region primer. It was through three nested multiplex PCR rounds of slightly modified ARM-PCR that TCR beta libraries arose. Running about 11 cycles apiece, the first two PCR rounds relied on TRBV1-TRBV30 forward primers together with a C-beta reverse primer. TCRdb recomputed calls from the multiplex PCR reads with MiXCR, one row per CDR3 protein. Of about 200,000 distinct CDR3 sequences listed, about 61% are singletons. CDR3 length: 14 residues. Germline values: CDR1 ENHRY, CDR2 SYGVKD. Unsorted whole blood supplied the RNA, and germline DNA was extracted too. This clonotype has a single count. A junction boundary mismatches the germline segment, possibly from a read error.

This sequence joins TRBV10-3 and TRBJ1-1; possibly TRBD1 for D (5 bases). The sequence derives from a woman aged 60-75 years with primary liver carcinoma and hepatitis B virus infection. Material: peripheral blood. The CDR3 spells CAISDPGGNTETFF. CDR3 nucleotide sequence: TGTGCCATCAGTGACCCGGGGGGGAACACTGAAACTTTCTTT.